Each of the 32 T cell receptor beta chains below was sequenced from the same sample in a study of blood T cell repertoires in COVID-19. This table comes from immunoSEQ multiplex PCR, and its TCRdb copy is limited to in-frame clones, with some not included. The sample contains about 380,000 clones, 85% to 90% of which appear only once. Sample: PBMCs or T cells enriched from blood (not recorded which). These receptor sequences come from a young woman who had recovered from COVID-19.

The gene calls are TRBV12-5 and TRBJ2-2; possible D gene TRBD2, 5 bases. This CDR3 has 15 residues. Trimming left V 5 bases short and J 5 bases short, with 15 bases between. Germline CDR1 reads LGHNT; CDR2 reads FRNRAP. CDR3 region: CASGVSGKRTGELFF. The CDR3 DNA reads as TGTGCTAGTGGTGTTTCCGGGAAAAGAACCGGGGAGCTGTTTTTT.

The chain couples TRBV5-4 to TRBJ1-1; maybe TRBD1 (5 bases). The V end lost 3 bases, the J end lost 7 bases, and 13 bases lay between the germline ends. This CDR3 is 13 amino acids long. CDR1 is SGHNT, CDR2 YYREEE, per germline (reference sequence). In nucleotides, the CDR3 is TGTGCCAGCAGCTCCCCCCGGGGGATTGAAGCTTTCTTT. The encoded protein is CASSSPRGIEAFF.

This clone was seen only once. The chain carries TRBV3-1 (or the pseudogene TRBV3-2) and TRBJ1-4, with a tentative D call TRBD1 (5 bases). The germline gives CDR1 LGHDT, CDR2 YNNKEL (reference sequence). This CDR3 region has 14 residues. V was cut by 3 bases and J by 6 bases, with 11 bases left in between. The CDR3 coding sequence is TGTGCCAGCAGCCAGCAGGGCGCTGATGAAAAACTGTTTTTT. Amino acid sequence: CASSQQGADEKLFF.

The rearrangement links TRBV7-6 to TRBJ1-1; weak D call: TRBD1 (6 bases). Germline values: CDR1 SGHVS, CDR2 FNYEAQ. V lost 4 bases, J lost 0 bases, and 15 bases lay in between. CDR3 length: 16 residues. The CDR3: CASSSRGGPMNTEAFF. In DNA form, the CDR3 reads TGTGCCAGCAGCTCCCGGGGGGGCCCTATGAACACTGAAGCTTTCTTT.

The rearrangement uses TRBV5-4 and TRBJ1-4; D gene uncertain. This CDR3 spans 13 amino acids. V was clipped by 5 bases and J by 5 bases, with 10 bases between them. Per the germline V gene, CDR1 is SGHNT and CDR2 is YYREEE (reference sequence). CDR3 region: CASSPEINEKLFF. CDR3 DNA sequence: TGTGCCAGCAGTCCTGAGATAAATGAAAAACTGTTTTTT.

This rearrangement joins TRBV24-1 to TRBJ1-2; D gene uncertain. The germline gives CDR1 KGHDR, CDR2 SFDVKD. The length of the CDR3 is 14 residues. Trimming stripped 2 bases from V and 2 bases from J, with 8 bases between. The CDR3 DNA sequence: TGTGCCACCAGTGATTCGCGGCGGAACTATGGCTACACCTTC. Translation gives CATSDSRRNYGYTF.

This clone came up once. The CDR3 region has the DNA TGTGCCAGCAGCTTGACAGGGTACGGTTCACCCCTCCACTTT. Amino acids: CASSLTGYGSPLHF. V usage is TRBV11-3 and J usage is TRBJ1-6, with 7 bases identical to TRBD1. CDR1 SGHNT and CDR2 YENEEA come from the germline V gene. This CDR3 is built from 14 residues. V was clipped by 3 bases and J by 9 bases; unmatched bases: 5.

The rearrangement joins TRBV18 to TRBJ2-1, with TRBD2 matching over 10 bases. The CDR3 runs 16 residues. With V trimmed by 4 bases and J by 7 bases, 10 bases remained unmatched. CDR1 KGHSH and CDR2 LQKENI come from the germline V gene. CDR3 sequence: CASSLLVLAGANEQFF. The CDR3 nucleotides read TGTGCCAGCTCACTCCTCGTGCTAGCGGGGGCGAATGAGCAGTTCTTC.

The rearrangement links TRBV5-4 to TRBJ2-4, with D possibly TRBD2 on 6 matching bases. The CDR3 contains 16 residues. With 1 base removed from V and 1 base from J, the gap between germline ends came to 12 bases. Germline-derived CDR1 and CDR2 are SGHNT and YYREEE (reference sequence). The chain's CDR3 is CASSLSEGGAKNIQYF. In DNA form, the CDR3 reads TGTGCCAGCAGCTTGAGTGAAGGAGGGGCCAAAAACATTCAGTACTTC.

The J gene is TRBJ1-3, the V gene TRBV6-5; 7 bases line up with TRBD1. This CDR3 is 13 amino acids long. The V segment lost 7 bases and the J segment 7 bases; nucleotides outside the gene matches: 7. CDR1 is MNHEY, CDR2 SVGAGI, per germline. CDR3 DNA: TGTGCCAGCACCCTCGACAGGGATAACACCATATATTTT. Its protein product is CASTLDRDNTIYF.

This clone was seen a single time. J is TRBJ2-7 and V is TRBV6-5, with TRBD1 identical over 8 bases. CDR3 length: 15 amino acids. With 6 bases clipped from V and 5 bases from J, the junction kept 12 bases outside the gene matches. Germline CDR1 is MNHEY and CDR2 is SVGAGI. CDR3 residues: CASRRSGGKVDEQYF. Here the CDR3 DNA reads TGTGCCAGCAGAAGGTCAGGGGGCAAAGTGGACGAGCAGTACTTC.

This CDR3 reads CATSIRGGVRDQPQHF. The CDR3 DNA sequence: TGTGCCACCAGCATTAGAGGGGGGGTTCGAGATCAGCCCCAGCATTTT. The chain couples TRBV15 to TRBJ1-5; a weak D match, TRBD1 (6 bases). CDR3 length equals 16 residues. V lost 4 bases, J lost 5 bases, and 18 bases lay in between. Germline CDR1 reads LNHNV; CDR2 reads YYDKDF (reference sequence).

The CDR3 region has the DNA TGTGCCAGCAGCCCAACTAGCGGGGGGACGTCCTACGAGCAGTACTTC. This gives the protein CASSPTSGGTSYEQYF. The chain joins TRBV5-4 to TRBJ2-7; 12 bases align to TRBD2. The CDR3 covers 16 residues. Germline V gives CDR1 SGHNT, CDR2 YYREEE (reference sequence). J was trimmed by 1 base and V by 4 bases; bases with no gene match: 6.

The chain is built from TRBV11-2 and TRBJ1-1; D is uncertain. Trimming took 2 bases from V and 2 from J, leaving 6 bases between them. Germline assignment: CDR1 SGHAT and CDR2 FQNNGV. The CDR3 totals 13 residues. The CDR3 DNA reads as TGTGCCAGCAGCTTATCCTCTAACACTGAAGCTTTCTTT. Protein sequence: CASSLSSNTEAFF.

The chain carries TRBV7-9 and TRBJ2-3, with D possibly matching TRBD2 (6 bases). The CDR3 length is 17 residues. Trimming pared 2 bases from V and 2 bases from J, leaving 17 bases between. The V gene's germline CDR1 is SEHNR and CDR2 FQNEAQ (reference sequence). The CDR3 sequence is CASSLLRGFGNTDTQYF. CDR3 in DNA: TGTGCCAGCAGCTTACTTCGGGGGTTCGGAAACACAGATACGCAGTATTTT.

The chain is built from TRBV27 and TRBJ2-3, with D perhaps matching TRBD1 (5 bases). V lost 2 bases and J 10 bases, leaving 13 bases between the germline ends. Germline V gene data show CDR1 as MNHEY and CDR2 as SMNVEV (reference sequence). This CDR3 has 13 residues. The CDR3 reads CASSLSSGIAQYF. The CDR3 DNA reads TGTGCCAGCAGTTTAAGTTCAGGGATCGCGCAGTATTTT.

The chain employs TRBV3-1 (or the pseudogene TRBV3-2) and TRBJ2-7, with 7 positions matching TRBD2. The CDR3 contains 14 residues. Germline V lookup: CDR1 LGHDT, CDR2 YNNKEL (reference sequence). J was trimmed by 6 bases and V by 3 bases; bases with no gene match: 8. CDR3 protein: CASSHRREVGEQYF. The CDR3 DNA is TGTGCCAGCAGCCACCGCCGGGAGGTCGGCGAGCAGTACTTC.

V and J are TRBV4-1 and TRBJ2-5, with D possibly being TRBD2 (6 bases). The CDR3 is 15 amino acids. Germline V lookup: CDR1 MGHRA, CDR2 YSYEKL. The ends were cut back, 4 bases at V and 4 bases at J, with 16 bases in the middle. CDR3 sequence (DNA): TGCGCCAGCAGCCCCGTCCGGGCTAGCGCAGAGACCCAGTACTTC. Amino acids: CASSPVRASAETQYF.

The chain has TRBV2 and TRBJ1-4; 9 nucleotides align to TRBD1. Germline V gene lookup returns CDR1 SNHLY and CDR2 FYNNEI. This CDR3 region has 14 residues. V lost 6 bases and J lost 4; bases outside the gene matches: 3. As DNA, the CDR3 is TGTGCCAGCAGGGGACAGGGAGTTAATGAAAAACTGTTTTTT. Translation: CASRGQGVNEKLFF.

The chain has TRBV6-2 or TRBV6-3 and TRBJ1-5; 7 positions match TRBD1. The CDR3 extends over 18 amino acids. Germline trimming cut 4 bases from V and 0 bases from J; bases unmatched to any gene: 12. Germline CDR1 MNHEY, CDR2 SVGEGT. CDR3 nucleotides: TGTGCCAGCAGTTTGAGGGACAGAGACCATTATAGCAATCAGCCCCAGCATTTT. Amino acids: CASSLRDRDHYSNQPQHF.

The chain employs TRBV7-5 and TRBJ1-5; the table's D call, TRBD1, has no DNA check behind it. TRBV7-5 is deemed a pseudogene. The CDR3 spans 17 residues. The CDR3 region has the DNA TGTGCCAGAAGCTTAGTTCGCCCAGGGGGCGGGAATCAGCCCCAGCATTTT. The encoded protein is CARSLVRPGGGNQPQHF.

The chain has TRBV19 and TRBJ2-2; 12 positions match TRBD2. J was trimmed by 2 bases and V by 6 bases; bases with no gene match: 7. Germline-derived CDR1 and CDR2 are LNHDA and SQIVND (reference sequence). The CDR3 runs to 17 residues. CDR3 region: CASSQTSGGRNTGELFF. CDR3 sequence (DNA): TGTGCCAGTAGCCAGACTAGCGGGGGACGAAACACCGGGGAGCTGTTTTTT.

The V and J genes are TRBV30 and TRBJ1-3; D not certain. The ends were cut back, 2 bases at V and 1 base at J, with 15 bases in the middle. The CDR3 consists of 16 residues. The V gene's germline CDR1 is GTSNPN and CDR2 SVGIG (reference sequence). The CDR3 spells CAWSSDGIFSGNTIYF. The CDR3 DNA follows: TGTGCCTGGAGTTCGGACGGGATCTTTTCTGGAAACACCATATATTTT.

The gene calls are TRBV9 and TRBJ1-4; D gene ambiguous. The V gene's germline CDR1 is SGDLS and CDR2 YYNGEE. There are 15 residues in the CDR3. V lost 0 bases and J 0 bases, leaving 6 bases between the germline ends. The CDR3 spells CASSVGQATNEKLFF. The CDR3 DNA sequence: TGTGCCAGCAGCGTAGGTCAGGCAACTAATGAAAAACTGTTTTTT.

J is TRBJ1-3 and V is TRBV6-5; 7 nucleotides align to TRBD1. The CDR3 is 14 amino acids. Germline V gives CDR1 MNHEY, CDR2 SVGAGI. Germline trimming cut 7 bases from V and 0 bases from J; bases unmatched to any gene: 3. The CDR3 loop reads CASKKGASGNTIYF. In nucleotides, the CDR3 is TGTGCCAGCAAAAAGGGGGCCTCTGGAAACACCATATATTTT.

The rearrangement uses TRBV7-2 and TRBJ2-3; 7 bases align to TRBD1. The CDR3 is made up of 15 amino acids. Trimming cost V 7 bases and J 0 bases; bases outside gene matches: 7. Germline CDR1 SGHTA, CDR2 FQGNSA. CDR3 nucleotides: TGTGCCAGCACCCGGGGCAGGGGGAGCACAGATACGCAGTATTTT. The encoded protein is CASTRGRGSTDTQYF.

The V gene is TRBV18, the J gene TRBJ2-7; tentatively, D is TRBD1 (6 bases). Germline V gene sequence: CDR1 KGHSH, CDR2 LQKENI. Between the trimmed V and J ends, which lost 6 bases and 2 bases, there was a span of 11 bases. This CDR3 region has 13 residues. DNA for the CDR3: TGTGCCAGCTCGAGCTCAGGGGCCTACGAGCAGTACTTC. As protein: CASSSSGAYEQYF.

The gene calls are TRBV13 and TRBJ2-3; 11 bases are shared with TRBD2. The CDR3 contains 16 residues. Germline CDR1 and CDR2: PRHDT and FYEKMQ (reference sequence). The ends lost 5 bases at V and 2 bases at J; junction bases unmatched: 6. This CDR3 reads CASSDLAGGSTDTQYF. The CDR3 region has the DNA TGTGCCAGCAGCGACCTAGCGGGGGGTTCCACAGATACGCAGTATTTT.

The chain couples TRBV6-5 to TRBJ1-2; 7 bases agree with TRBD1. Trimming at V came to 5 bases and at J to 4 bases, leaving 7 bases not matched to a gene. This CDR3 region has 14 residues. In germline, CDR1 is MNHEY, CDR2 SVGAGI. The CDR3 here is CASSRQQGTYGYTF. The CDR3 DNA is TGTGCCAGCAGTCGACAACAGGGGACCTATGGCTACACCTTC.

CDR3 coding DNA: TGTGCCAGCAGTTTAGAACAGGGGAATTCACCCCTCCACTTT. Amino acids: CASSLEQGNSPLHF. V and J are TRBV27 and TRBJ1-6, with 7 positions matching TRBD1. Trimming took 2 bases from V and 7 from J; bases not matched to a gene: 2. This CDR3 is built from 14 residues. Germline CDR1 and CDR2: MNHEY and SMNVEV (reference sequence).

The chain carries TRBV19 and TRBJ2-3, with a weak D call TRBD2 (6 bases). Germline CDR1 LNHDA, CDR2 SQIVND (reference sequence). The CDR3 is 16 residues long. The V and J ends lost 3 bases and 4 bases respectively, with 17 bases between them. CDR3 bases: TGTGCCAGTAGTATGGCTTTGGTCGGCGGGGCAGATACGCAGTATTTT. Its translation: CASSMALVGGADTQYF.

V usage is TRBV2 and J usage is TRBJ2-5; TRBD2 aligns across 8 bases. J gave up 2 bases and V 1 base, and 3 bases lay outside the gene matches. The CDR3 runs to 15 residues. CDR1 is SNHLY and CDR2 is FYNNEI in the germline V gene. The CDR3 coding sequence is TGTGCCAGCAGTGAAGGGGCTAGCGGGCAAGAGACCCAGTACTTC. It specifies CASSEGASGQETQYF.